What follows describes a single TCR beta chain. What it binds is not known. Noted time point: cycle 4 day 1 (C4D1), after less than 7 weeks of nivolumab. Each patient experienced a relapse that followed autologous stem cell transplantation, and brentuximab vedotin exposure varied. The repertoire was sequenced with immunoSEQ multiplex PCR; TCRdb's copy has only in-frame clones and lacks some. The sample holds about 20,000 clones; over 70% are singletons and the top ten take approximately 7.7%. This entry comes from a study of PD-1 blockade in classical Hodgkin lymphoma. The study's findings and limits: Any patient who commenced nivolumab under 1 year after ASCT was excluded.

CDR3 length: 12 amino acids. Trimming cost V 7 bases and J 8 bases; bases outside gene matches: 7. In germline, CDR1 is MDHEN, CDR2 SYDVKM. The chain links TRBV28 to TRBJ1-2; 7 nucleotides align to TRBD1. This receptor was identified in a human donor with classical Hodgkin lymphoma. Specimen: peripheral blood mononuclear cells (PBMCs), collected before the fourth cycle of nivolumab. Written as DNA, the CDR3 is TGTGCCAGCAAAAGGGACAGCGGGGGCTACACCTTC. Its protein product is CASKRDSGGYTF.